This T cell receptor (beta chain) was obtained from a study of T cell responses to AZD1222 COVID-19 vaccine. Repertoires were generated with immunoSEQ multiplex PCR, while TCRdb's copy carries only in-frame clones and drops some. The table has approximately 80,000 clones, about nine tenths seen once; the top ten hold around 5.8%. This material consisted of peripheral blood, taken on day 0 of AZD1222 vaccination. The TCR comes from an adult in good health.

The CDR3 region has the DNA TGTGCCAGCACTCTGACCAGAGCTAACTATGGCTACACCTTC. This gives the protein CASTLTRANYGYTF. This chain uses TRBV6-5 with TRBJ1-2; D remains ambiguous. V lost 7 bases and J lost 0, with 12 bases in between. There are 14 residues in the CDR3. Per the germline V gene, CDR1 is MNHEY and CDR2 is SVGAGI.